This TCR beta chain was identified during a study of blood T cells in healthy people across ages. Study as a whole: For every two T cells, template switching captured about one barcoded beta molecule.

In regard to this clonotype: As yet, its antigen is unknown.

J gave up 7 bases and V 1 base, and 6 bases lay outside the gene matches. Germline assignment: CDR1 MNHEY and CDR2 SMNVEV (reference sequence). The CDR3 totals 15 residues. Combining a sample-barcoded 5' primer with a J-beta primer mix, a second PCR ran for about 7 to 12 cycles. Through a template-switch adaptor with 12 random nucleotides, each cDNA molecule received a tag. From the 5' RACE reads, TCRdb called clonotypes with MiXCR, one entry per CDR3 protein. Of around 800,000 distinct CDR3 sequences listed, less than 60% are singletons. Study findings and constraints: CMV status of donors was unknown, possibly confounding expanded clonotype changes.

The receptor's source is a man older than 75 in good health. The chain carries TRBV27 and TRBJ2-1, with TRBD2 identical over 8 bases. Specimen: blood. In DNA form, the CDR3 reads TGTGCCAGCAGTTTATTGACGGGGGGGAGGAATGAGCAGTTCTTC. Residues: CASSLLTGGRNEQFF.